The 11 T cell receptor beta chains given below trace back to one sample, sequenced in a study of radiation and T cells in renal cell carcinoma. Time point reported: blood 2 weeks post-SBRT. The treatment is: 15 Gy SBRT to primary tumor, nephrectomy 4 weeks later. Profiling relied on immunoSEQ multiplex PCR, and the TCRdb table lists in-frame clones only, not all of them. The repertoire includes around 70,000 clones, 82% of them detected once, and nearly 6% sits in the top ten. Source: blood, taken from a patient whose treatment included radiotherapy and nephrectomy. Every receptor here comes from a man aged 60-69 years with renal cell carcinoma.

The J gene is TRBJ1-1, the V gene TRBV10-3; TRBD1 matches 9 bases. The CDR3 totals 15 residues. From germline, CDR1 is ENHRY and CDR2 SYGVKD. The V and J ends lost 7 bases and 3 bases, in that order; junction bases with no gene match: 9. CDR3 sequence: CAIKMGQGSHTEAFF. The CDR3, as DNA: TGTGCCATCAAGATGGGACAGGGTAGCCACACTGAAGCTTTCTTT.

The DNA for the CDR3 is TGTGCCAGCAGAAAGGGACAGGGTTCCTACGAGCAGTACTTC. This gives the protein CASRKGQGSYEQYF. This rearrangement joins TRBV28 to TRBJ2-7; 9 bases align to TRBD1. Losses at the gene ends were 6 bases for V and 1 base for J; bases not matched to a gene: 4. The length of the CDR3 is 14 residues. Germline-derived CDR1 and CDR2 are MDHEN and SYDVKM.

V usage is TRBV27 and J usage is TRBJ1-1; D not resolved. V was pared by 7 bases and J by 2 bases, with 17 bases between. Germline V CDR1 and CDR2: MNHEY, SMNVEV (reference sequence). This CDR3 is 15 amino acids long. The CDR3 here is CASMLGGVINTEAFF. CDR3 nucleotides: TGTGCCAGCATGTTAGGAGGAGTGATTAACACTGAAGCTTTCTTT.

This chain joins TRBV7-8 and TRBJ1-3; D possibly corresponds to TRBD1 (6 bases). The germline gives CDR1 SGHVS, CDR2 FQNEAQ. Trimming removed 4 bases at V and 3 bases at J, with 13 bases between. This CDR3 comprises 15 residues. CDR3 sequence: CASSSTGSFGNTIYF. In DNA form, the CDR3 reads TGTGCCAGCAGCTCGACAGGAAGTTTTGGAAACACCATATATTTT.

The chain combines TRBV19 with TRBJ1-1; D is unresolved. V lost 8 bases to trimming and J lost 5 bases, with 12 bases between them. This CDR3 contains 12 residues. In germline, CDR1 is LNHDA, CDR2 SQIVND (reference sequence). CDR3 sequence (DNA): TGTGCCAGTCGTTTCAGAACAACTGAAGCTTTCTTT. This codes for CASRFRTTEAFF.

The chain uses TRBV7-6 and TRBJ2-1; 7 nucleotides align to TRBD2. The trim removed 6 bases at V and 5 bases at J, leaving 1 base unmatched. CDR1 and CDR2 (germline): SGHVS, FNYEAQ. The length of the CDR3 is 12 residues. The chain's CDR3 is CASSGTNNEQFF. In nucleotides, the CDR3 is TGTGCCAGCAGTGGGACTAACAATGAGCAGTTCTTC. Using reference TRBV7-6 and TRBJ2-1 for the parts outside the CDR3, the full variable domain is GAGVSQSPRYKVTKRGQDVALRCDPISGHVSLYWYRQALGQGPEFLTYFNYEAQQDKSGLPNDRFSAERPEGSISTLTIQRTEQRDSAMYRCASSGTNNEQFFGPGTRLTVL.

The CDR3 sequence: CASSPSPGTDTQYF. The CDR3 region has the DNA TGTGCCAGCAGTCCCTCTCCGGGCACAGATACGCAGTATTTT. The V gene is TRBV27, the J gene TRBJ2-3, with unresolved D. The germline gives CDR1 MNHEY, CDR2 SMNVEV (reference sequence). The length of the CDR3 is 14 residues. The V and J ends lost 5 bases and 1 base respectively, with 10 bases between them.

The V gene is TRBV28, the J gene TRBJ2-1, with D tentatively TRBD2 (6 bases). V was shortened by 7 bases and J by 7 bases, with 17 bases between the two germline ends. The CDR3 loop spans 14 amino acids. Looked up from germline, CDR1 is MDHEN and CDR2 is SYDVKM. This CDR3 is CASNTRGVLNEQFF. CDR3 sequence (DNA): TGTGCCAGCAATACCCGCGGGGTTCTGAATGAGCAGTTCTTC.

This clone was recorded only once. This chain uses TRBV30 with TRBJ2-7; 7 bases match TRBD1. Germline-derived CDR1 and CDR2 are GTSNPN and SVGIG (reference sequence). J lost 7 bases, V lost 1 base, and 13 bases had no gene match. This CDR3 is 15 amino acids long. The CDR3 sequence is CAWSGGTAALGEQYF. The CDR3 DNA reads TGTGCCTGGAGTGGAGGGACAGCGGCTCTGGGGGAGCAGTACTTC.

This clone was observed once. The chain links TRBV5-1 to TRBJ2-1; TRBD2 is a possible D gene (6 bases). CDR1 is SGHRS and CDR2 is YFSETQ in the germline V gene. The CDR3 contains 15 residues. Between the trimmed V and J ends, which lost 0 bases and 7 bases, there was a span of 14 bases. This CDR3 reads CASSLESGVGNEQFF. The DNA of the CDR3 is TGCGCCAGCAGCTTGGAATCGGGAGTGGGTAATGAGCAGTTCTTC. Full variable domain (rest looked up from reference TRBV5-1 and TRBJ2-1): KAGVTQTPRYLIKTRGQQVTLSCSPISGHRSVSWYQQTPGQGLQFLFEYFSETQRNKGNFPGRFSGRQFSNSRSEMNVSTLELGDSALYLCASSLESGVGNEQFFGPGTRLTVL.

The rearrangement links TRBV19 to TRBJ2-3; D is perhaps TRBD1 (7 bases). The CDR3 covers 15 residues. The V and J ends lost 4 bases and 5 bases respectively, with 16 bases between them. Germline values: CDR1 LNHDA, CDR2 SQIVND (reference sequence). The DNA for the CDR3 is TGTGCCAGTAGTACGGGCAGGGGGGAGCGAGATACGCAGTATTTT. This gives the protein CASSTGRGERDTQYF.